This passage covers 15 T cell receptor beta chains from one sample sequenced in a study of blood T cell repertoires in COVID-19. Generated by immunoSEQ multiplex PCR, the TCRdb table keeps only in-frame clones and is missing some. In the table there are around 130,000 clones, 70% to 85% of which are singletons. The sequenced material came from peripheral blood. Receptors were obtained from a woman at least 80 years old with acute or convalescent COVID-19.

V usage is TRBV7-9 and J usage is TRBJ1-4, with a weak D call TRBD1 (5 bases). Trimming pared 5 bases from V and 5 bases from J, leaving 12 bases between. This CDR3 region has 14 residues. Germline V CDR1 and CDR2: SEHNR, FQNEAQ (reference sequence). The chain's CDR3 is CASSPRGGNEKLFF. In DNA, the CDR3 is TGTGCCAGCAGCCCCCGTGGGGGGAATGAAAAACTGTTTTTT.

This sequence joins TRBV6-5 and TRBJ2-1; D is ambiguous. V was pared by 8 bases and J by 4 bases, with 12 bases between. CDR3 length: 13 amino acids. Per the germline V gene, CDR1 is MNHEY and CDR2 is SVGAGI. The CDR3 DNA reads TGTGCCAGCGTCGACTCCTGGTACAATGAGCAGTTCTTC. Encoded protein: CASVDSWYNEQFF.

The CDR3 reads CASSLVKLAGNTGELFF. In nucleotides, the CDR3 is TGTGCCAGCAGCTTAGTGAAGTTAGCCGGGAACACCGGGGAGCTGTTTTTT. This sequence joins TRBV7-2 and TRBJ2-2, with D uncertain. This CDR3 contains 17 residues. V was trimmed by 1 base and J by 1 base, leaving 13 bases between them. Per germline, CDR1 SGHTA and CDR2 FQGNSA.

V usage is TRBV10-2 and J usage is TRBJ1-3, with 9 bases identical to TRBD1. The CDR3 has 17 residues. Germline values: CDR1 WSHSY, CDR2 SAAADI. Trimming at V came to 3 bases and at J to 1 base, leaving 7 bases not matched to a gene. CDR3 nucleotides: TGCGCCAGCAGTGACGCCGGGACAGGGAGATCTGGAAACACCATATATTTT. This translates into CASSDAGTGRSGNTIYF.

This clone was observed once. The rearrangement joins TRBV6-5 to TRBJ2-2, with TRBD2 matching 7 bases. The trim removed 8 bases at V and 1 base at J, leaving 4 bases unmatched. Germline CDR1 is MNHEY and CDR2 is SVGAGI. This CDR3 is built from 14 residues. The CDR3 is CASRGSLNTGELFF. CDR3 nucleotide sequence: TGTGCCAGCCGCGGGAGTTTGAACACCGGGGAGCTGTTTTTT.

This clone was recorded a few times. At the DNA level, this CDR3 is encoded by other sequences in the same sample as well. This rearrangement joins TRBV6-1 to TRBJ1-6, with 9 bases fitting TRBD1. J gave up 7 bases and V 1 base, and 2 bases lay outside the gene matches. CDR1 is MNHNS and CDR2 is SASEGT in the germline V gene. The length of the CDR3 is 15 residues. The CDR3 region is CASSEGTGGNSPLHF. The CDR3 DNA reads TGTGCCAGCAGTGAAGGTACAGGGGGCAATTCACCCCTCCACTTT.

This clone was detected once. V gene TRBV7-9 combines with J gene TRBJ2-1; D ambiguous. CDR1 and CDR2 from the germline V gene are SEHNR and FQNEAQ (reference sequence). This CDR3 region has 13 residues. The V and J ends lost 4 bases and 1 base respectively, with 5 bases between them. The CDR3: CASSSGSYNEQFF. The CDR3, as DNA: TGTGCCAGCAGCTCCGGGTCCTACAATGAGCAGTTCTTC.

This chain links TRBV7-2 with TRBJ2-7; TRBD2 aligns across 11 bases. Trimming took 6 bases from V and 1 from J; bases not matched to a gene: 5. Germline V gene sequence: CDR1 SGHTA, CDR2 FQGNSA. CDR3 length equals 15 residues. The CDR3 sequence: CASRITSGGSYEQYF. The CDR3, as DNA: TGTGCCAGCAGGATAACTAGCGGGGGATCCTACGAGCAGTACTTC.

The rearrangement joins TRBV5-1 to TRBJ1-1; D is possibly TRBD1 (6 bases). The CDR3 length is 16 residues. The germline V gene encodes CDR1 SGHRS and CDR2 YFSETQ. The ends were cut back, 3 bases at V and 5 bases at J, with 20 bases in the middle. The CDR3, as DNA: TGCGCCAGCAGCTCTGGAACAGGGCCCTGGGGGACTGAAGCTTTCTTT. It codes for CASSSGTGPWGTEAFF.

V and J are TRBV7-2 and TRBJ2-5, with unresolved D. V shed 1 base and J shed 5 bases, with 5 bases lying between them. CDR1 and CDR2 (germline): SGHTA, FQGNSA. The CDR3 sequence is 12 residues long. DNA of the CDR3: TGTGCCAGCAGCTTAGTACGGGAGACCCAGTACTTC. Amino acid sequence: CASSLVRETQYF.

V is TRBV6-5 and J is TRBJ2-5, with 10 bases aligning to TRBD2. The length of the CDR3 is 16 residues. Germline CDR1 is MNHEY and CDR2 is SVGAGI. With 2 bases clipped from V and 5 bases from J, the junction kept 8 bases outside the gene matches. This chain's CDR3 is CASSYMASGSLETQYF. The CDR3 nucleotides read TGTGCCAGCAGTTACATGGCTAGCGGGAGTTTGGAGACCCAGTACTTC.

The DNA for the CDR3 is TGTGCCTGGTCTAGGGAGCGGCGTTATAATTCACCCCTCCACTTT. Translating it yields CAWSRERRYNSPLHF. The rearrangement joins TRBV30 to TRBJ1-6, with D unclear. Deletions cut 5 bases from V and 4 bases from J, with 15 bases between. CDR3 size: 15 residues. CDR1 and CDR2 from the germline V gene are GTSNPN and SVGIG (reference sequence).

The gene calls are TRBV18 and TRBJ2-1; possibly TRBD1 for D (6 bases). The V end was cut by 3 bases, the J end by 10 bases, with 19 bases between. From germline, CDR1 is KGHSH and CDR2 LQKENI. The CDR3 is 15 amino acids. The CDR3 DNA is TGTGCCAGCTCACCGGGGGCCCCCGGCACGTGGGAGCAGTTCTTC. It translates to CASSPGAPGTWEQFF.

This sequence joins TRBV7-2 and TRBJ1-6, with D possibly matching TRBD1 (5 bases). Germline V gene lookup returns CDR1 SGHTA and CDR2 FQGNSA. Between the trimmed V and J ends, which lost 1 base and 5 bases, there was a span of 9 bases. The CDR3 loop spans 15 amino acids. CDR3 in amino acids: CASSLGQINNSPLHF. In nucleotides, the CDR3 is TGTGCCAGCAGCTTAGGACAGATAAATAATTCACCCCTCCACTTT.

The rearrangement joins TRBV9 to TRBJ2-1; TRBD2 agrees at 7 bases. The CDR3 loop spans 15 amino acids. Looked up from germline, CDR1 is SGDLS and CDR2 is YYNGEE. Unmatched junction bases numbered 4, after V lost 0 bases and J lost 4 bases. The CDR3 loop is CASSVGGRGYNEQFF. DNA for the CDR3: TGTGCCAGCAGCGTAGGAGGGCGGGGGTACAATGAGCAGTTCTTC. Using reference TRBV9 and TRBJ2-1 for the parts outside the CDR3, the full variable domain is DSGVTQTPKHLITATGQRVTLRCSPRSGDLSVYWYQQSLDQGLQFLIQYYNGEERAKGNILERFSAQQFPDLHSELNLSSLELGDSALYFCASSVGGRGYNEQFFGPGTRLTVL.